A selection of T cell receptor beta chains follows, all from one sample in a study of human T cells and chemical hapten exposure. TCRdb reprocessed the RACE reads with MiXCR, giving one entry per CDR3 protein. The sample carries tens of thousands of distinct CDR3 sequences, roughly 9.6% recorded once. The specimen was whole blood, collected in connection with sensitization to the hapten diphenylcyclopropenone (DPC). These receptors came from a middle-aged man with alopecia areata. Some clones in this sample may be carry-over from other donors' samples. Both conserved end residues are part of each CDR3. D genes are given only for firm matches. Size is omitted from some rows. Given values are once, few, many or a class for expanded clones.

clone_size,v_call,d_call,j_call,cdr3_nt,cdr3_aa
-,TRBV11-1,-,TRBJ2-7,TGTGCCAGCAGCTTTCTGGCGCGTTCCTACGAGCAGTACTTC,CASSFLARSYEQYF
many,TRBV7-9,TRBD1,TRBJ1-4,TGTGCCAGCAGCCGGGGACAGGGGGACACAACTAATGAAAAACTGTTTTTT,CASSRGQGDTTNEKLFF
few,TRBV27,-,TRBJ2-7,TGTGCCAGCAGTCCAGGGTTGGCAACCTACGAGCAGTACTTC,CASSPGLATYEQYF
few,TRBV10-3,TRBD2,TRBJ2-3,TGTGCCACCCTAGCGGAAGACACAGATACGCAGTATTTT,CATLAEDTDTQYF
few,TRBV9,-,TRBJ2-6,TGTGCCAGCAGCGTAGGGGTCTCTGGGGCCAACGTCCTGACTTTC,CASSVGVSGANVLTF
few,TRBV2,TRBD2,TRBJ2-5,TGTGCCAGCATAAGCGGGAGGCGGCGAAGGGAGACCCAGTACTTC,CASISGRRRRETQYF
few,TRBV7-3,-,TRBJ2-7,TGTGCCAGCAGCCCCGGGACGAAGGCCTACGAGCAGTACTTC,CASSPGTKAYEQYF
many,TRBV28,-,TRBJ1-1,TGTGCCAGCGAGGTGATTTTGAACACTGAAGCTTTCTTT,CASEVILNTEAFF
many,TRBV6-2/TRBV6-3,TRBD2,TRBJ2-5,TGTGCCAGCAGACCGGGACTAGCAAGAGAGACCCAGTACTTC,CASRPGLARETQYF
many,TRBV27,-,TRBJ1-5,TGTGCCACCCGGGCTCGCAATCAGCCCCAGCATTTT,CATRARNQPQHF
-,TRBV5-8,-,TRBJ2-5,TGTGCCAGCAGCTTTCAAGGGGATGAGGGAGAGACCCAGTACTTC,CASSFQGDEGETQYF
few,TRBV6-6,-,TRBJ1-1,TGTGCCAGCAGTTACCCCTCCGAGGACATGAACACTGAAGCTTTCTTT,CASSYPSEDMNTEAFF
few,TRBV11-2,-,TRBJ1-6,TGTGCCAGCAGCTTAGATTTGAGGGCCGCGAGCTCCTATAATTCACCCCTCCACTTT,CASSLDLRAASSYNSPLHF
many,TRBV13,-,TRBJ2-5,TGTGCCAGCAGTTACAGGGCAGAGACCCAGTACTTC,CASSYRAETQYF
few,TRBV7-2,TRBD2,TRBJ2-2,TGTGCCAGCAGCTCCTTTCGACCGGGACTAGCGATCGGGGAGCTGTTTTTT,CASSSFRPGLAIGELFF
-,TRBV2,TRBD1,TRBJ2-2,TGTGCCAGCAGGCGCCAGGGACAGGGGTCCGGGGAGCTGTTTTTT,CASRRQGQGSGELFF